The 29 T cell receptor beta chains listed next were all sequenced from one sample in a study of T cell responses to AZD1222 COVID-19 vaccine. Here immunoSEQ multiplex PCR was the method, and the copy in TCRdb shows in-frame clones only, minus some. This sample has roughly 200,000 clones, with approximately 92% found just once. Material: peripheral blood, obtained on day 0 of AZD1222 vaccination. These receptors originate from an adult in good health.

The chain has TRBV6-2 or TRBV6-3 and TRBJ1-1; D gene unclear. The CDR3 sequence is 15 residues long. The germline gives CDR1 MNHEY, CDR2 SVGEGT. The V and J ends lost 0 bases and 1 base respectively, with 9 bases between them. This CDR3 is CASSYSINWNTEAFF. Here the CDR3 DNA reads TGTGCCAGCAGTTACTCGATTAATTGGAACACTGAAGCTTTCTTT.

The chain is built from TRBV27 and TRBJ1-5; D might be TRBD1 (6 bases). There are 16 residues in the CDR3. CDR1 and CDR2 from the germline V gene are MNHEY and SMNVEV (reference sequence). V lost 3 bases to trimming and J lost 4 bases, with 16 bases between them. CDR3 sequence reads: CASSLVPQGYNQPQHF. The CDR3 region has the DNA TGTGCCAGCAGTTTGGTCCCACAGGGCTATAATCAGCCCCAGCATTTT.

This rearrangement joins TRBV27 to TRBJ1-6, with D unclear. The CDR3 covers 14 residues. Trimming took off 0 bases at V and 4 bases at J, with 4 bases between the two ends. Looked up from germline, CDR1 is MNHEY and CDR2 is SMNVEV (reference sequence). The CDR3 spells CASSLSGYNSPLHF. CDR3 sequence (DNA): TGTGCCAGCAGTTTATCGGGGTATAATTCACCCCTCCACTTT.

The rearrangement links TRBV4-1 to TRBJ1-3; no definite D call. Germline CDR1 is MGHRA and CDR2 is YSYEKL. Trimming removed 0 bases from V and 6 bases from J, with 9 bases in between. This CDR3 comprises 14 residues. The CDR3 DNA reads as TGCGCCAGCAGCCAAGATTACGCACAAAACACCATATATTTT. It yields the protein CASSQDYAQNTIYF.

The genes are TRBV5-1 and TRBJ2-1; 10 bases align to TRBD2. The CDR3 has 15 amino acids. The germline V gene has CDR1 SGHRS and CDR2 YFSETQ. Losses at the gene ends were 0 bases for V and 4 bases for J; bases not matched to a gene: 1. The CDR3 sequence: CASSLVAGGYNEQFF. CDR3 nucleotides: TGCGCCAGCAGCTTGGTAGCGGGGGGTTACAATGAGCAGTTCTTC. Filled out from reference TRBV5-1 and TRBJ2-1, the complete variable domain reads KAGVTQTPRYLIKTRGQQVTLSCSPISGHRSVSWYQQTPGQGLQFLFEYFSETQRNKGNFPGRFSGRQFSNSRSEMNVSTLELGDSALYLCASSLVAGGYNEQFFGPGTRLTVL.

The chain is built from TRBV12-5 and TRBJ2-7; D is ambiguous. Trimming left V 6 bases short and J 7 bases short, with 10 bases between. This CDR3 region has 11 residues. Germline V CDR1 and CDR2: LGHNT, FRNRAP. CDR3 sequence reads: CASGPPEEQYF. The CDR3 coding sequence is TGTGCTAGTGGCCCGCCTGAAGAGCAGTACTTC.

The chain is built from TRBV5-5 and TRBJ2-3; 12 bases match TRBD2. Germline-derived CDR1 and CDR2 are SGHKS and YYEKEE (reference sequence). V trimming: 4 bases; J trimming: 4 bases; junction bases outside the gene matches: 7. The CDR3 extends over 16 amino acids. The CDR3 sequence: CASSLKLAGGADTQYF. As DNA, the CDR3 is TGTGCCAGCAGCCTAAAACTAGCGGGGGGCGCAGATACGCAGTATTTT. The whole variable domain, remainder taken from reference TRBV5-5 and TRBJ2-3, is DAGVTQSPTHLIKTRGQQVTLRCSPISGHKSVSWYQQVLGQGPQFIFQYYEKEERGRGNFPDRFSARQFPNYSSELNVNALLLGDSALYLCASSLKLAGGADTQYFGPGTRLTVL.

V usage is TRBV7-8 and J usage is TRBJ2-5, with 8 positions matching TRBD1. The germline V gene has CDR1 SGHVS and CDR2 FQNEAQ. J lost 4 bases, V lost 6 bases, and 7 bases had no gene match. This CDR3 has 14 amino acids. The DNA of the CDR3 is TGTGCCAGCAGGCAGGGGGCTGGCCCAGAGACCCAGTACTTC. As protein: CASRQGAGPETQYF.

V is TRBV6-5 and J is TRBJ1-2, with a tentative D call TRBD1 (6 bases). Per the germline V gene, CDR1 is MNHEY and CDR2 is SVGAGI. The CDR3 contains 14 residues. V lost 2 bases, J lost 5 bases, and 12 bases lay in between. CDR3 sequence: CASSYMGAGYGYTF. DNA for the CDR3: TGTGCCAGCAGTTACATGGGGGCAGGATATGGCTACACCTTC.

The CDR3 DNA sequence: TGTGCCAGCAATCCTCTGGAGTGGGCTTTCTTT. It yields the protein CASNPLEWAFF. This chain joins TRBV2 and TRBJ1-1; D not certain. The V end was cut by 7 bases, the J end by 11 bases, with 14 bases between. The CDR3 sequence is 11 residues long. From germline, CDR1 is SNHLY and CDR2 FYNNEI.

The J gene is TRBJ2-2, the V gene TRBV11-3; the D gene is possibly TRBD1 (5 bases). In germline, CDR1 is SGHNT, CDR2 YENEEA. The CDR3 runs 14 residues. V gave up 2 bases and J gave up 6 bases, with 10 bases separating them. The CDR3: CASSLNRLAGELFF. CDR3 DNA sequence: TGTGCCAGCAGCTTAAACAGGTTGGCCGGGGAGCTGTTTTTT.

The chain carries TRBV10-3 and TRBJ1-1; 9 positions match TRBD1. Germline-derived CDR1 and CDR2 are ENHRY and SYGVKD. Trimming removed 7 bases from V and 8 bases from J; junction bases left unmatched: 8. The CDR3 is 13 amino acids. The CDR3 region has the DNA TGTGCCATCACGAAAGGGACAGGGAAAGAAGCTTTCTTT. Amino acids: CAITKGTGKEAFF.

The chain links TRBV2 to TRBJ1-4; D is undetermined. The germline CDR1 and CDR2 sequences are SNHLY and FYNNEI. Deletions cut 3 bases from V and 3 bases from J, with 2 bases between. The CDR3 has 12 residues. CDR3 in amino acids: CASSESNEKLFF. The CDR3 nucleotides read TGTGCCAGCAGTGAGTCTAATGAAAAACTGTTTTTT. Variable domain in full (rest from reference TRBV2 and TRBJ1-4): EPEVTQTPSHQVTQMGQEVILRCVPISNHLYFYWYRQILGQKVEFLVSFYNNEISEKSEIFDDQFSVERPDGSNFTLKIRSTKLEDSAMYFCASSESNEKLFFGSGTQLSVL.

The chain joins TRBV2 to TRBJ1-1, with D uncertain. This CDR3 contains 14 residues. Trimming shortened V by 7 bases and J by 0 bases, and 12 bases separated the two germline ends. CDR1 SNHLY and CDR2 FYNNEI come from the germline V gene. CDR3 region: CASMQRSMNTEAFF. The DNA for the CDR3 is TGTGCCAGCATGCAAAGGTCCATGAACACTGAAGCTTTCTTT.

The gene calls are TRBV29-1 and TRBJ2-3, with 16 bases matching TRBD2. Per the germline V gene, CDR1 is SQVTM and CDR2 is ANQGSEA. The CDR3 has 16 amino acids. The J segment lost 5 bases and the V segment lost 3 bases, leaving 5 bases of the junction unmatched. The CDR3 DNA reads TGCAGCGTTGAGGGGACTAGCGGGGGGGTTGGAGATACGCAGTATTTT. Its translation is CSVEGTSGGVGDTQYF.

The chain combines TRBV11-2 with TRBJ1-5, with 7 bases matching TRBD1. The CDR3 runs 13 residues. Germline CDR1 SGHAT, CDR2 FQNNGV. J gave up 7 bases and V 0 bases, and 0 bases lay outside the gene matches. CDR3 in amino acids: CASSLEGGQPQHF. The CDR3 nucleotides read TGTGCCAGCAGCTTAGAAGGGGGCCAGCCCCAGCATTTT.

V gene TRBV24-1 combines with J gene TRBJ2-3, with no clear D. Germline V gives CDR1 KGHDR, CDR2 SFDVKD. With 7 bases removed from V and 3 bases from J, the gap between germline ends came to 10 bases. The CDR3 runs to 13 residues. The CDR3 loop is CATRDPLTDTQYF. CDR3 in DNA: TGTGCCACCAGGGACCCCCTTACAGATACGCAGTATTTT.

This chain links TRBV2 with TRBJ2-3; 10 bases are shared with TRBD2. The CDR3 extends over 15 amino acids. V lost 9 bases, J lost 4 bases, and 10 bases stayed unmatched. Germline-derived CDR1 and CDR2 are SNHLY and FYNNEI. DNA for the CDR3: TGTGCCAGTGTACCGGGACTAGCGACCGCAGATACGCAGTATTTT. It is translated as CASVPGLATADTQYF.

The J gene is TRBJ1-2, the V gene TRBV12-3 or TRBV12-4, with D unclear. Trimming removed 3 bases at V and 3 bases at J, with 8 bases between. CDR3 length: 13 residues. The CDR3 is CASSFDSHYGYTF. In DNA, the CDR3 is TGTGCCAGCAGTTTTGATAGCCACTATGGCTACACCTTC.

The V and J genes are TRBV13 and TRBJ2-5, with D possibly matching TRBD1 (6 bases). With 4 bases removed from V and 2 bases from J, the gap between germline ends came to 14 bases. The CDR3 runs to 15 residues. The germline CDR1 and CDR2 sequences are PRHDT and FYEKMQ (reference sequence). For the CDR3, the DNA is TGTGCCAGCAGCTCCACCGGGACATCTCAAGAGACCCAGTACTTC. Amino acid sequence: CASSSTGTSQETQYF. Variable domain in full (rest from reference TRBV13 and TRBJ2-5): AAGVIQSPRHLIKEKRETATLKCYPIPRHDTVYWYQQGPGQDPQFLISFYEKMQSDKGSIPDRFSAQQFSDYHSELNMSSLELGDSALYFCASSSTGTSQETQYFGPGTRLLVL.

The chain's CDR3 is CASRNTGTVNSPLHF. The CDR3 bases are TGTGCCAGCAGGAATACCGGGACGGTGAATTCACCCCTCCACTTT. V usage is TRBV11-2 and J usage is TRBJ1-6, with a possible D match to TRBD1 (5 bases). Germline V CDR1 and CDR2: SGHAT, FQNNGV. V shed 6 bases and J shed 7 bases, with 16 bases lying between them. This CDR3 comprises 15 residues.

The chain has TRBV7-2 and TRBJ1-2; D is unclear. Trimming removed 5 bases from V and 5 bases from J, with 12 bases in between. The CDR3 has 13 residues. The germline V gene encodes CDR1 SGHTA and CDR2 FQGNSA. CDR3 DNA sequence: TGTGCCAGCAGCCCGTCTTGGCAGTATGGCTACACCTTC. The encoded protein is CASSPSWQYGYTF.

For the CDR3, the DNA is TGTGCCAGCAGTTCTGACAGAACGAACACTGAAGCTTTCTTT. This codes for CASSSDRTNTEAFF. This chain links TRBV6-5 with TRBJ1-1, with D maybe TRBD1 (5 bases). Germline lookup yields CDR1 MNHEY and CDR2 SVGAGI. The ends were cut back, 4 bases at V and 1 base at J, with 10 bases in the middle. There are 14 residues in the CDR3.

The rearrangement joins TRBV19 to TRBJ2-1, with D perhaps assigned TRBD1 or TRBD2 (6 bases each). The germline CDR1 and CDR2 sequences are LNHDA and SQIVND (reference sequence). V was shortened by 10 bases and J by 5 bases, with 18 bases between the two germline ends. CDR3 length: 14 residues. The CDR3 DNA reads TGTGCCACTGCGCCCTGGGGGGCTAACAATGAGCAGTTCTTC. Translated: CATAPWGANNEQFF.

The chain carries TRBV7-9 and TRBJ2-5, with 8 bases matching TRBD2. This CDR3 is built from 12 residues. The V gene's germline CDR1 is SEHNR and CDR2 FQNEAQ (reference sequence). V was clipped by 8 bases and J by 5 bases; unmatched bases: 4. The CDR3 spells CASSTGGETQYF. The DNA of the CDR3 is TGTGCCAGCTCAACGGGAGGGGAGACCCAGTACTTC.

The chain uses TRBV2 and TRBJ2-3; D is possibly TRBD2 (6 bases). CDR3 size: 13 residues. The V end lost 7 bases, the J end lost 2 bases, and 10 bases lay between the germline ends. Germline CDR1 SNHLY, CDR2 FYNNEI. Written as DNA, the CDR3 is TGTGCCAGCATGCGGGAATACACAGATACGCAGTATTTT. This gives the protein CASMREYTDTQYF.

J is TRBJ1-5 and V is TRBV12-3 or TRBV12-4, with D uncertain. V was cut by 1 base and J by 7 bases, with 8 bases left in between. The CDR3 spans 13 residues. The CDR3 reads CASSLDGSQPQHF. CDR3 bases: TGTGCCAGCAGTTTAGATGGGTCGCAGCCCCAGCATTTT.

This clone was found once. The chain links TRBV7-9 to TRBJ2-5, with D possibly TRBD2 on 6 matching bases. Per germline, CDR1 SEHNR and CDR2 FQNEAQ (reference sequence). The CDR3 has 17 amino acids. Trimming removed 0 bases at V and 4 bases at J, with 18 bases between. In DNA, the CDR3 is TGTGCCAGCAGCTTAGCCCAAAGGTGGAAGGGAGGAGAGACCCAGTACTTC. As protein: CASSLAQRWKGGETQYF.

V and J are TRBV30 and TRBJ1-4, with a weak D call TRBD1 (5 bases). Deletions cut 3 bases from V and 8 bases from J, with 16 bases between. Germline CDR1 reads GTSNPN; CDR2 reads SVGIG (reference sequence). This CDR3 contains 14 residues. The CDR3 DNA reads TGTGCCTGGAGGGGAAATACGGGACGCGAAAAACTGTTTTTT. Translation: CAWRGNTGREKLFF.